Each of the 15 T cell receptor beta chains below was sequenced from the same sample in a study of blood T cells in healthy people across ages. A J-beta primer mix and a sample-barcoded 5' primer were used in a second PCR of roughly 6 to 12 cycles. Each CDR3 protein is one row after TCRdb ran MiXCR on the 5' RACE reads. The sample includes about 1.6 million distinct CDR3 sequences, about 35% of them seen just once. The sample taken for sequencing was blood. All receptors derive from a woman in her twenties or thirties in good health.

For this clonotype: The junction departs from germline at one end; a sequencing error may be responsible. The chain employs TRBV13 and TRBJ2-5; 13 bases align to TRBD2. The CDR3 is made up of 16 amino acids. Germline lookup yields CDR1 PRHDT and CDR2 FYEKMQ (reference sequence). The CDR3 sequence: CVSSYRTSGSQETQYF. DNA of the CDR3: TGTGTCAGCAGCTACCGGACTAGCGGGAGCCAAGAGACCCAGTACTTC.

This clonotype was recorded only once. The chain links TRBV10-3 to TRBJ2-1; D not certain. The germline V gene encodes CDR1 ENHRY and CDR2 SYGVKD. Trimming removed 6 bases from V and 9 bases from J, with 18 bases in between. The CDR3 spans 14 residues. The CDR3 DNA sequence: TGTGCCATCAGCGGAAACTGGCAGCCCTCTGAGCAGTTCTTC. Amino acid sequence: CAISGNWQPSEQFF.

Only a few counts were recorded for this clonotype. V is TRBV29-1 and J is TRBJ1-1; tentatively, D is TRBD1 (6 bases). The ends were cut back, 7 bases at V and 3 bases at J, with 18 bases in the middle. From germline, CDR1 is SQVTM and CDR2 ANQGSEA. The CDR3 contains 14 residues. The CDR3, as DNA: TGCAGCGGAGACAGGTCTCGAACGGACACTGAAGCTTTCTTT. This gives the protein CSGDRSRTDTEAFF.

This clonotype was detected a few times. V usage is TRBV5-1 and J usage is TRBJ1-2, with 7 bases identical to TRBD1. The V gene's germline CDR1 is SGHRS and CDR2 YFSETQ. CDR3 length: 14 amino acids. V dropped 4 bases and J dropped 6; count of bases not matched to a gene: 9. The CDR3 spells CASSAGTDKHGYTF. In DNA, the CDR3 is TGCGCCAGCAGCGCGGGGACAGATAAACATGGCTACACCTTC.

The chain links TRBV5-5 to TRBJ2-1, with unresolved D. CDR3 length: 14 amino acids. The V end lost 0 bases, the J end lost 6 bases, and 10 bases lay between the germline ends. Germline lookup yields CDR1 SGHKS and CDR2 YYEKEE (reference sequence). CDR3 region: CASSLVPHSNEQFF. The DNA for the CDR3 is TGTGCCAGCAGCTTGGTGCCCCATTCCAATGAGCAGTTCTTC.

The V and J genes are TRBV27 and TRBJ2-2, with TRBD1 matching 7 bases. Unmatched junction bases numbered 8, after V lost 6 bases and J lost 4 bases. The CDR3 length is 15 residues. Germline V gene lookup returns CDR1 MNHEY and CDR2 SMNVEV (reference sequence). The CDR3 spells CASRKATGPTGELFF. DNA of the CDR3: TGTGCCAGCAGGAAGGCGACAGGGCCCACCGGGGAGCTGTTTTTT.

The rearrangement uses TRBV20-1 and TRBJ1-5; the D gene is possibly TRBD1 (6 bases). The CDR3 length is 15 residues. The germline gives CDR1 DFQATT, CDR2 SNEGSKA (reference sequence). Trimming left V 5 bases short and J 2 bases short, with 16 bases between. CDR3 protein: CSALREGGGNQPQHF. CDR3 in DNA: TGCAGTGCTTTAAGGGAGGGGGGTGGCAATCAGCCCCAGCATTTT.

In this sample, this clonotype turned up a few times. The rearrangement joins TRBV5-1 to TRBJ2-3; possible D gene TRBD1, 6 bases. The germline V gene has CDR1 SGHRS and CDR2 YFSETQ. V was trimmed by 2 bases and J by 0 bases, leaving 10 bases between them. There are 15 residues in the CDR3. CDR3 residues: CASSFEGHSTDTQYF. DNA of the CDR3: TGCGCCAGCAGCTTCGAGGGACATAGCACAGATACGCAGTATTTT.

The J gene is TRBJ2-3, the V gene TRBV9; 7 positions match TRBD2. The CDR3 contains 15 residues. Per germline, CDR1 SGDLS and CDR2 YYNGEE. The junction had 4 bases not matched to a gene; V was cut back by 1 base and J by 2 bases. The CDR3 nucleotides are TGTGCCAGCAGCGTATGGGGACTATACACAGATACGCAGTATTTT. It codes for CASSVWGLYTDTQYF.

V usage is TRBV28 and J usage is TRBJ2-5; D possibly corresponds to TRBD2 (6 bases). V was pared by 6 bases and J by 7 bases, with 15 bases between. This CDR3 contains 13 residues. Per the germline V gene, CDR1 is MDHEN and CDR2 is SYDVKM. Here the CDR3 reads CASSGTPVGTQYF. In nucleotides, the CDR3 is TGTGCCAGCAGCGGGACTCCAGTAGGGACCCAGTACTTC. Drawing the rest from reference TRBV28 and TRBJ2-5, the complete variable domain is DVKVTQSSRYLVKRTGEKVFLECVQDMDHENMFWYRQDPGLGLRLIYFSYDVKMKEKGDIPEGYSVSREKKERFSLILESASTNQTSMYLCASSGTPVGTQYFGPGTRLLVL.

The genes are TRBV20-1 and TRBJ2-1, with 11 bases matching TRBD2. The germline CDR1 and CDR2 sequences are DFQATT and SNEGSKA (reference sequence). The length of the CDR3 is 19 residues. The trim removed 2 bases at V and 10 bases at J, leaving 22 bases unmatched. The CDR3 is CSARPDVRLAGRGGDEQFF. The CDR3 DNA reads as TGCAGTGCTAGACCAGACGTTCGACTAGCGGGACGCGGGGGGGACGAGCAGTTCTTC.

This chain connects TRBV21-1 to TRBJ2-1; the D call TRBD2 from the table was never checked on the DNA. TRBV21-1 is deemed a pseudogene. CDR3 size: 20 residues. The CDR3, as DNA: TGTGCCAGCAGCCTAGCAATCGGGACTAGCGGGAGGGCCTTTAAAGATGAGCAGTTCTTC. Translated: CASSLAIGTSGRAFKDEQFF.

The rearrangement uses TRBV7-2 and TRBJ2-1; 8 bases line up with TRBD2. CDR3 length: 16 amino acids. J lost 2 bases, V lost 6 bases, and 9 bases had no gene match. Germline lookup yields CDR1 SGHTA and CDR2 FQGNSA. CDR3 loop: CASRELGGAPYNEQFF. The DNA of the CDR3 is TGTGCCAGCAGGGAACTCGGGGGGGCCCCCTACAATGAGCAGTTCTTC.

Only one count was recorded for this clonotype. V usage is TRBV10-2 and J usage is TRBJ1-1, with 7 nucleotides matching TRBD1. V shed 6 bases and J 4 bases; nucleotides not matched to a gene: 11. The CDR3 totals 15 residues. Germline CDR1 is WSHSY and CDR2 is SAAADI. Here the CDR3 DNA reads TGCGCCAGCAGCGGACGGACAGGAGGGTCCACTGAAGCTTTCTTT. Translating it yields CASSGRTGGSTEAFF.

This chain links TRBV9 with TRBJ2-5; D possibly corresponds to TRBD2 (6 bases). Gene TRBJ2-7 matches the end of the DNA better, so the J call may be wrong. The germline V gene encodes CDR1 SGDLS and CDR2 YYNGEE. CDR3 length equals 14 residues. Here the CDR3 reads CASSVDGGAYEQYF. The CDR3, as DNA: TGTGCCAGCAGCGTCGACGGCGGGGCGTACGAGCAGTACTTC.